This T cell receptor (beta chain) comes out of a study of a mutant IDH1 vaccine in newly diagnosed glioma. Study context: The therapy given earlier, which was standard therapy, consisted of radiotherapy, temozolomide, or both, and most of the patients received both.

This sample's time point: week 11, during vaccination. Vaccine doses each comprised 300 ug of mutant IDH1 20-mer peptide, with topical imiquimod. Libraries were prepared by immunoSEQ multiplex PCR; TCRdb keeps only in-frame clonotypes and omits some of them. The profile shows roughly 120,000 clones, under 90% of them singletons. Trimming removed 1 base from V and 3 bases from J; junction bases left unmatched: 4. The CDR3 has 15 amino acids. The germline CDR1 and CDR2 sequences are SGHDT and YYEEEE. A note on this clone: Its antigen remains unknown.

This clonotype originated in a woman between 50 and 59 years old with glioma. The V and J genes are TRBV5-6 and TRBJ2-3, with 8 bases lining up with TRBD2. The specimen comprised PBMCs, sampled from a glioma patient whose treatment included an IDH1 peptide vaccine. The CDR3 DNA reads TGTGCCAGCAGCTTGCAGGGACTAGTTACAGATACGCAGTATTTT. It is translated as CASSLQGLVTDTQYF.